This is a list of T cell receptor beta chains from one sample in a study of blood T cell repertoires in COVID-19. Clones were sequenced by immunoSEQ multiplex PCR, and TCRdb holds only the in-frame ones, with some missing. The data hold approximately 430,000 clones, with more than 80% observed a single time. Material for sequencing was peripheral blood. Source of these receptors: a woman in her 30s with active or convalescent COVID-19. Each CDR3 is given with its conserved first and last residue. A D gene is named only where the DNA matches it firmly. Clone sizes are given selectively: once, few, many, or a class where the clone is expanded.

cdr3_aa: CASSQGTGGMGEQYF
cdr3_nt: TGCGCCAGCAGCCAAGGGACAGGGGGCATGGGCGAGCAGTACTTC
cdr3_length: 15
j_call: TRBJ2-7
v_call: TRBV4-1
d_call: TRBD1
clone_size: -

cdr3_aa: CASGKTGRQPQHF
cdr3_nt: TGTGCCAGCGGTAAAACAGGGCGTCAGCCCCAGCATTTT
cdr3_length: 13
j_call: TRBJ1-5
v_call: TRBV28
d_call: -
clone_size: -

cdr3_aa: CASSFQGTGGYTF
cdr3_nt: TGTGCCAGCAGCTTCCAGGGAACGGGCGGCTACACCTTC
cdr3_length: 13
j_call: TRBJ1-2
v_call: TRBV5-5
d_call: -
clone_size: -

cdr3_aa: CASSQDFGGGAETQYF
cdr3_nt: TGTGCCAGCAGCCAAGATTTTGGCGGGGGGGCCGAGACCCAGTACTTC
cdr3_length: 16
j_call: TRBJ2-5
v_call: TRBV3-1/TRBV3-2
d_call: TRBD2
clone_size: -

cdr3_aa: CASSESNYEQYF
cdr3_nt: TGTGCCAGCAGTGAATCCAACTACGAGCAGTACTTC
cdr3_length: 12
j_call: TRBJ2-7
v_call: TRBV2
d_call: -
clone_size: few

cdr3_aa: CAVARHTSTDTQYF
cdr3_nt: TGTGCCGTCGCGCGGCATACTAGCACAGATACGCAGTATTTT
cdr3_length: 14
j_call: TRBJ2-3
v_call: TRBV10-3
d_call: -
clone_size: -

cdr3_aa: CASSDFLGAGDNEKLFF
cdr3_nt: TGTGCCAGCAGTGATTTCCTGGGGGCCGGGGATAATGAAAAACTGTTTTTT
cdr3_length: 17
j_call: TRBJ1-4
v_call: TRBV6-1
d_call: -
clone_size: -

cdr3_aa: CAWSVGGMEFYGYTF
cdr3_nt: TGTGCCTGGAGTGTAGGAGGGATGGAGTTCTATGGCTACACCTTC
cdr3_length: 15
j_call: TRBJ1-2
v_call: TRBV30
d_call: -
clone_size: -

cdr3_aa: CATSRDIIGGIGPNTEAFF
cdr3_nt: TGTGCCACCAGCAGAGATATAATTGGAGGGATAGGGCCGAACACTGAAGCTTTCTTT
cdr3_length: 19
j_call: TRBJ1-1
v_call: TRBV15
d_call: -
clone_size: -

cdr3_aa: CATRAPGDTEAFF
cdr3_nt: TGTGCCACCCGGGCCCCAGGGGACACTGAAGCTTTCTTT
cdr3_length: 13
j_call: TRBJ1-1
v_call: TRBV14
d_call: -
clone_size: -

cdr3_aa: CASSESGASGAEWSDEQYF
cdr3_nt: TGCGCCAGCAGTGAGTCGGGGGCTAGCGGGGCCGAATGGAGCGACGAGCAGTACTTC
cdr3_length: 19
j_call: TRBJ2-7
v_call: TRBV10-1
d_call: TRBD2
clone_size: -

cdr3_aa: CASSLGQNSGNTIYF
cdr3_nt: TGCGCCAGCAGCTTGGGACAGAACTCTGGAAACACCATATATTTT
cdr3_length: 15
j_call: TRBJ1-3
v_call: TRBV5-1
d_call: -
clone_size: -

cdr3_aa: CASSLDLESPLHF
cdr3_nt: TGTGCCAGCAGCTTAGACCTTGAGTCACCCCTCCACTTT
cdr3_length: 13
j_call: TRBJ1-6
v_call: TRBV13
d_call: -
clone_size: few

cdr3_aa: CSVAGAEGYTF
cdr3_nt: TGCAGCGTTGCAGGGGCGGAAGGCTACACCTTC
cdr3_length: 11
j_call: TRBJ1-2
v_call: TRBV29-1
d_call: -
clone_size: -

cdr3_aa: CSVEVSGTSYGYTF
cdr3_nt: TGCAGCGTTGAAGTAAGTGGGACATCCTATGGCTACACCTTC
cdr3_length: 14
j_call: TRBJ1-2
v_call: TRBV29-1
d_call: -
clone_size: -

cdr3_aa: CASSFRPQGYEQFF
cdr3_nt: TGTGCCAGCAGTTTCCGACCCCAGGGGTATGAGCAGTTCTTC
cdr3_length: 14
j_call: TRBJ2-1
v_call: TRBV27
d_call: -
clone_size: -

cdr3_aa: CASSPQTEAFF
cdr3_nt: TGTGCCAGCAGTCCCCAGACTGAAGCTTTCTTT
cdr3_length: 11
j_call: TRBJ1-1
v_call: TRBV12-3/TRBV12-4
d_call: -
clone_size: -

cdr3_aa: CAISANEQGSGYTF
cdr3_nt: TGTGCCATCAGCGCTAATGAACAGGGGAGTGGCTACACCTTC
cdr3_length: 14
j_call: TRBJ1-2
v_call: TRBV10-3
d_call: TRBD1
clone_size: -

cdr3_aa: CASSLGEEGELFF
cdr3_nt: TGTGCCAGCAGCTTAGGGGAAGAAGGGGAACTGTTTTTT
cdr3_length: 13
j_call: TRBJ1-4
v_call: TRBV11-2
d_call: -
clone_size: few

cdr3_aa: CASSLDRGAYNEQFF
cdr3_nt: TGTGCCAGCAGTCTTGACAGGGGTGCCTACAATGAGCAGTTCTTC
cdr3_length: 15
j_call: TRBJ2-1
v_call: TRBV7-2
d_call: TRBD1
clone_size: -

cdr3_aa: CASSYSGGENEQFF
cdr3_nt: TGTGCCAGCAGCTATAGCGGGGGTGAGAATGAGCAGTTCTTC
cdr3_length: 14
j_call: TRBJ2-1
v_call: TRBV6-5
d_call: TRBD2
clone_size: -

cdr3_aa: CASSLTTSSYEQYF
cdr3_nt: TGTGCCAGCAGTCTAACGACAAGCTCCTACGAGCAGTACTTC
cdr3_length: 14
j_call: TRBJ2-7
v_call: TRBV25-1
d_call: -
clone_size: few

cdr3_aa: CASSPVGTGATIYF
cdr3_nt: TGTGCCAGCAGCCCGGTCGGGACAGGGGCTACCATATATTTT
cdr3_length: 14
j_call: TRBJ1-3
v_call: TRBV14
d_call: TRBD1
clone_size: -

cdr3_aa: CASSREGRETQYF
cdr3_nt: TGTGCCAGCAGTCGGGAGGGCCGGGAGACCCAGTACTTC
cdr3_length: 13
j_call: TRBJ2-5
v_call: TRBV27
d_call: TRBD2
clone_size: -

cdr3_aa: CASSLTGANGNTIYF
cdr3_nt: TGTGCCAGCAGCTTAACAGGGGCAAATGGAAACACCATATATTTT
cdr3_length: 15
j_call: TRBJ1-3
v_call: TRBV11-3
d_call: TRBD1
clone_size: -

cdr3_aa: CASSLGPDRTGEQYF
cdr3_nt: TGTGCCAGCAGCTTGGGTCCCGACAGGACTGGAGAGCAGTACTTC
cdr3_length: 15
j_call: TRBJ2-7
v_call: TRBV5-6
d_call: -
clone_size: -

cdr3_aa: CASSQGRTSGRTGELFF
cdr3_nt: TGCGCCAGCAGCCAAGGGAGGACTAGCGGGAGGACCGGGGAGCTGTTTTTT
cdr3_length: 17
j_call: TRBJ2-2
v_call: TRBV4-1
d_call: TRBD2
clone_size: -

cdr3_aa: CASSPPAFYGYTF
cdr3_nt: TGTGCCAGCTCACCACCAGCCTTCTATGGCTACACCTTC
cdr3_length: 13
j_call: TRBJ1-2
v_call: TRBV18
d_call: -
clone_size: -

cdr3_aa: CATQGMNTEAFF
cdr3_nt: TGTGCCACACAGGGTATGAACACTGAAGCTTTCTTT
cdr3_length: 12
j_call: TRBJ1-1
v_call: TRBV10-3
d_call: -
clone_size: -

cdr3_aa: CASSPIAGGSTDTQYF
cdr3_nt: TGTGCCAGCTCTCCCATAGCGGGGGGTTCCACAGATACGCAGTATTTT
cdr3_length: 16
j_call: TRBJ2-3
v_call: TRBV18
d_call: TRBD2
clone_size: -

cdr3_aa: CASSLVPLVQKNTEAFF
cdr3_nt: TGCGCCAGCAGCTTGGTTCCCCTTGTGCAGAAGAACACTGAAGCTTTCTTT
cdr3_length: 17
j_call: TRBJ1-1
v_call: TRBV5-1
d_call: -
clone_size: -

cdr3_aa: CASSLRPGLAGGFNEQFF
cdr3_nt: TGCGCCAGCAGCCTTCGACCGGGACTAGCGGGAGGGTTCAATGAGCAGTTCTTC
cdr3_length: 18
j_call: TRBJ2-1
v_call: TRBV4-1
d_call: TRBD2
clone_size: -

cdr3_aa: CASSLAGGPETQYF
cdr3_nt: TGTGCCAGCAGCTTAGCGGGGGGGCCGGAGACCCAGTACTTC
cdr3_length: 14
j_call: TRBJ2-5
v_call: TRBV3-1/TRBV3-2
d_call: TRBD2
clone_size: -

cdr3_aa: CASSSQAETITGELFF
cdr3_nt: TGTGCCAGTAGCTCACAAGCGGAGACTATCACCGGGGAGCTGTTTTTT
cdr3_length: 16
j_call: TRBJ2-2
v_call: TRBV19
d_call: -
clone_size: -

cdr3_aa: CASAGGAGSYNEQFF
cdr3_nt: TGTGCCAGCGCCGGGGGGGCCGGGTCCTACAATGAGCAGTTCTTC
cdr3_length: 15
j_call: TRBJ2-1
v_call: TRBV7-9
d_call: TRBD2
clone_size: once

cdr3_aa: CASSVGGTDTQYF
cdr3_nt: TGTGCCAGCAGCGTAGGAGGGACAGATACGCAGTATTTT
cdr3_length: 13
j_call: TRBJ2-3
v_call: TRBV9
d_call: -
clone_size: once

cdr3_aa: CAWSVRGGALYQPQHF
cdr3_nt: TGTGCCTGGAGTGTTCGAGGGGGCGCATTATACCAGCCCCAGCATTTT
cdr3_length: 16
j_call: TRBJ1-5
v_call: TRBV30
d_call: TRBD1
clone_size: few

cdr3_aa: CASSQEAGGVGGYTF
cdr3_nt: TGCGCCAGCAGCCAAGAAGCGGGGGGCGTGGGGGGCTACACCTTC
cdr3_length: 15
j_call: TRBJ1-2
v_call: TRBV4-1
d_call: -
clone_size: -

cdr3_aa: CASSGGTYEQYF
cdr3_nt: TGCGCCAGCAGCGGAGGGACCTACGAGCAGTACTTC
cdr3_length: 12
j_call: TRBJ2-7
v_call: TRBV5-1
d_call: -
clone_size: -

cdr3_aa: CASSLVGGSYGYTF
cdr3_nt: TGTGCCAGCAGCTTGGTTGGAGGGAGCTATGGCTACACCTTC
cdr3_length: 14
j_call: TRBJ1-2
v_call: TRBV5-6
d_call: -
clone_size: -

cdr3_aa: CASGAGTIYF
cdr3_nt: TGTGCCAGCGGTGCCGGCACCATATATTTT
cdr3_length: 10
j_call: TRBJ1-3
v_call: TRBV7-2
d_call: -
clone_size: -

cdr3_aa: CASSPQGNTEAFF
cdr3_nt: TGCGCCAGCAGCCCACAGGGGAACACTGAAGCTTTCTTT
cdr3_length: 13
j_call: TRBJ1-1
v_call: TRBV4-1
d_call: -
clone_size: -

cdr3_aa: CASIEDSLNTEAFF
cdr3_nt: TGTGCCAGCATCGAGGACAGTCTGAACACTGAAGCTTTCTTT
cdr3_length: 14
j_call: TRBJ1-1
v_call: TRBV5-5
d_call: -
clone_size: few